This paragraph reports one T cell receptor beta chain. The sample comes from a study of blood T cell repertoires in COVID-19. Study at large: Italy, Spain and the United States were the sources of the convalescent and acute COVID-19 samples.

Participants reported their clinical history, and cohort assignment relied on those reports. TCRdb's table, derived via immunoSEQ multiplex PCR, lists solely in-frame clones and lacks some. The table includes roughly 240,000 clones, approximately 85% detected once. Sequencing used PBMCs or T cells enriched from blood (not recorded which). The source is a woman in her 50s with acute COVID-19.

The CDR3 DNA reads as TGTGCCAGCAGTGTAAGCAGGGTCGAGCAGTACTTC. Translating gives CASSVSRVEQYF. The genes are TRBV2 and TRBJ2-7; D is perhaps TRBD1 (5 bases). The CDR3 spans 12 residues. CDR1 and CDR2 (germline): SNHLY, FYNNEI. Trimming took off 4 bases at V and 6 bases at J, with 10 bases between the two ends.